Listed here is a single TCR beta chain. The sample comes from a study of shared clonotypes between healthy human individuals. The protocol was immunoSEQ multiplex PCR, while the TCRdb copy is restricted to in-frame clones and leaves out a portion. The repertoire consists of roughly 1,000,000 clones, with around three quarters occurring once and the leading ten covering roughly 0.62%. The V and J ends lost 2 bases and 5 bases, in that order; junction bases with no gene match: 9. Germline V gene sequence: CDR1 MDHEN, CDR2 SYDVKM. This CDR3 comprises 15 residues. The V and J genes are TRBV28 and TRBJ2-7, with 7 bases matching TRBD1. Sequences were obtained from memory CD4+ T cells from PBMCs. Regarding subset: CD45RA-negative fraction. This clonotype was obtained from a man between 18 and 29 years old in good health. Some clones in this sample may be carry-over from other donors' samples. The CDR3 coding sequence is TGTGCCAGCAGTTTAGCCCCTATTACAGGGGACGAGCAGTACTTC. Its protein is CASSLAPITGDEQYF.